The rows below give T cell receptor beta chains drawn from one sample of a study of T cell repertoires in cytomegalovirus infection. Antigen specificity for these receptors is unknown. TCRdb redid the calling of the reads with MiXCR, one entry per CDR3 protein. The sample lists about a million distinct CDR3 sequences; around 30% were seen once. The sample was cultured CD8+ T cells from PBMCs, taken from culture after CMV antigen stimulation. The source is a human donor in good health (CMV status not recorded). Some clones in this sample may be carry-over from other donors' samples. CDR3s include the opening cysteine and the closing phenylalanine or tryptophan. A D gene is named only where the DNA matches it firmly. Rows give clone size only sometimes, using once, few, many, or a class for an expanded clone.

.,TRBJ2-1,TRBV12-3/TRBV12-4,few,TGTGCCAGCAGGGAACAGGGAACCTACAATGAGCAGTTCTTC,CASREQGTYNEQFF
.,TRBJ1-5,TRBV19,.,TGTGCCAGTAGTATAGCTTCCTCAGTCAATCAGCCCCAGCATTTT,CASSIASSVNQPQHF
.,TRBJ2-5,TRBV28,many,TGTGCCAGCAGTTTTCTCGATTCCGACCTCCAAGAGACCCAGTACTTC,CASSFLDSDLQETQYF
TRBD1,TRBJ2-3,TRBV4-2,few,TGTGCCAGCAGCCAAGTAGACAGGGGAGGCACAGATACGCAGTATTTT,CASSQVDRGGTDTQYF
.,TRBJ2-1,TRBV19,.,TGTGCCAGTAGTATAGATCTAGGGGGTTATGAGCAGTTCTTC,CASSIDLGGYEQFF
.,TRBJ1-2,TRBV5-6,few,TGTGCCAGCAGCACACTACTTTTGACACTCGACCCAAACTATGGCTACACCTTC,CASSTLLLTLDPNYGYTF
.,TRBJ2-5,TRBV20-1,.,TGCAGTGCTAGAGATCCAGGGGCGGAGCATGGAGAGACCCAGTACTTC,CSARDPGAEHGETQYF
.,TRBJ1-5,TRBV23-1,.,TGCGCCAGCAGGACTGATTCGGACAGCCAAAATAGTAGCAATCAGCCCCAGCATTTT,CASRTDSDSQNSSNQPQHF
.,TRBJ1-5,TRBV7-9,.,TGTGCCAGCAGCAGACACCCAAGTCAGCCCCAGCATTTT,CASSRHPSQPQHF
.,TRBJ2-3,TRBV7-6,many,TGTGCCAGCAGCCCCGGCGGGGGACAGACGGGTACGCAGTATTTT,CASSPGGGQTGTQYF
.,TRBJ2-2,TRBV6-5,.,TGTGCCAGCAGTGGCAGGCGTAAGGACACCGGGGAGCTGTTTTTT,CASSGRRKDTGELFF
.,TRBJ2-5,TRBV27,.,TGTGCCAGCAGTTCTCATGTTGGGTACCAAGAGACCCAGTACTTC,CASSSHVGYQETQYF
.,TRBJ2-3,TRBV7-2,.,TGTGCCAGCAGCTACTGGGGCGGAGCCCCGGATACGCAGTATTTT,CASSYWGGAPDTQYF
.,TRBJ2-1,TRBV12-3/TRBV12-4,.,TGTGCCAGCAGTACTGGAGGGGGGAATAATGAGCAGTTCTTC,CASSTGGGNNEQFF
.,TRBJ2-7,TRBV7-6,few,TGTGCCAGCAGCTTAGTAGGGGTCGCGACAGGACTACACGAGCAGTACTTC,CASSLVGVATGLHEQYF
.,TRBJ2-4,TRBV7-2,.,TGTGCCAGCAGCTTAACACAGGTTAAAAACATTCAGTACTTC,CASSLTQVKNIQYF
TRBD2,TRBJ2-7,TRBV19,.,TGTGCCAGTAGTATGGGGAGCGGGGTTCGTGACGAGCAGTACTTC,CASSMGSGVRDEQYF
.,TRBJ2-3,TRBV4-1,.,TGCGCCAGCAGCCAATCCCCAAGGGGAGGCCGCGCAGATACGCAGTATTTT,CASSQSPRGGRADTQYF
.,TRBJ1-1,TRBV7-6,many,TGTGCCAGCAGCTTTTTCCCCGACGGCGGAAACACTGAAGCTTTCTTT,CASSFFPDGGNTEAFF
.,TRBJ2-3,TRBV7-9,many,TGTGCCAGCAGGGGGGCGCACCCAGATACGCAGTATTTT,CASRGAHPDTQYF
.,TRBJ2-3,TRBV7-2,many,TGTGCCAGCAGACCAGTACTAGGGGAAGGGACAGATACGCAGTATTTT,CASRPVLGEGTDTQYF
TRBD2,TRBJ2-1,TRBV7-2,many,TGTGCCAGCAGCTTTAGCGGGGGGGCCGGAGATGAGCAGTTCTTC,CASSFSGGAGDEQFF
.,TRBJ1-5,TRBV7-3,few,TGTGCCAGCAGCTCCGTTTATCGGACCAGCGCGGATCAGCCCCAGCATTTT,CASSSVYRTSADQPQHF
TRBD1,TRBJ1-2,TRBV14,many,TGTGCCAGCAGCCAAGTTGGGACAGGGAGTAACTATGGCTACACCTTC,CASSQVGTGSNYGYTF
.,TRBJ2-1,TRBV29-1,.,TGCAGCGTTGAAGCTCTTGACCTGGACTATGAGCAGTTCTTC,CSVEALDLDYEQFF
.,TRBJ2-7,TRBV4-1,.,TGCGCCAGCAGCCTGAGGGAGAGCTCCTACGAGCAGTACTTC,CASSLRESSYEQYF
.,TRBJ2-6,TRBV6-1,.,TGTGCCAGCAGTGACGCCATATCGGGGGCCAACGTCCTGACTTTC,CASSDAISGANVLTF
.,TRBJ1-4,TRBV11-2,few,TGTGCCAGCAGCCTGTCATTCGGGGATGAAAAACTGTTTTTT,CASSLSFGDEKLFF
.,TRBJ1-3,TRBV2,.,TGTGCCAGCAGTGAAGAAGGTAATTGGTCTGGAAACACCATATATTTT,CASSEEGNWSGNTIYF
TRBD1,TRBJ1-1,TRBV6-6,few,TGTGCCAGCACACAGGGGGCCGGCACTGAAGCTTTCTTT,CASTQGAGTEAFF
.,TRBJ1-2,TRBV6-2/TRBV6-3,.,TGTGCCAGCAACAATTCCCCCACAGGGATGGATGGCTACACCTTC,CASNNSPTGMDGYTF
.,TRBJ1-1,TRBV12-3/TRBV12-4,once,TGTGCCAGCAGTTTTGAGGGGGGGGATGACACTGAAGCTTTCTTT,CASSFEGGDDTEAFF
.,TRBJ2-2,TRBV12-3/TRBV12-4,few,TGTGCCAGCAGCCCGAACGGAATCGGGGAGCTGTTTTTT,CASSPNGIGELFF
TRBD1,TRBJ1-2,TRBV6-6,few,TGTGCCAGCAGTTACTCGGACAGGGGTGGCTACACCTTC,CASSYSDRGGYTF
TRBD2,TRBJ2-1,TRBV4-2,few,TGTGCCAGCAGCCAAGTTAGCGGGGGGGCAAACAATGAGCAGTTCTTC,CASSQVSGGANNEQFF
.,TRBJ1-1,TRBV4-1,once,TGCGCCAGCAGCCAAGATGGGGTCACGCAGGGCTTGGGAACTGAAGCTTTCTTT,CASSQDGVTQGLGTEAFF
.,TRBJ2-7,TRBV6-1,.,TGTGCCAGCACAAAGGGTGGCAACGAGCAGTACTTC,CASTKGGNEQYF
TRBD2,TRBJ2-2,TRBV5-4,few,TGTGCCAGCAGCCTCCTACCGGGACTAGCTTCGTTGGGGACCGGGGAGCTGTTTTTT,CASSLLPGLASLGTGELFF
.,TRBJ1-2,TRBV6-5,.,TGTGCCAGCAGTTACTCGGCCCTTGTTCGGAACTATGGCTACACCTTC,CASSYSALVRNYGYTF
TRBD1,TRBJ1-2,TRBV10-3,.,TGTGCCATCAGTGAGTCGATAAACGCGGGACAGGGAGTACTTGGCTACACCTTC,CAISESINAGQGVLGYTF
.,TRBJ1-5,TRBV7-2,many,TGTGCCAGCAGCTTAGGTATAATGGAAGGCAATCAGCCCCAGCATTTT,CASSLGIMEGNQPQHF
.,TRBJ2-7,TRBV6-2/TRBV6-3,once,TGTGCCAGCAGTTACCTACGGTTATCCTACGAGCAGTACTTC,CASSYLRLSYEQYF
.,TRBJ2-5,TRBV19,few,TGTGCCAGTAGAAAGAAGACCCAGTACTTC,CASRKKTQYF
.,TRBJ2-7,TRBV18,few,TGTGCCAGCTCACCATACGACAGAGATACCTACGAGCAGTACTTC,CASSPYDRDTYEQYF
TRBD2,TRBJ2-1,TRBV6-5,many,TGTGCCAGCAGTTATGGGAGGGGTGAGCAGTTCTTC,CASSYGRGEQFF
.,TRBJ1-6,TRBV28,.,TGTGCCAGCGCCTGGGGCCCGATCAATAATTCACCCCTCCACTTT,CASAWGPINNSPLHF
.,TRBJ1-5,TRBV15,.,TGTGCCACCAGCAGAGAGGGAGAACAGCCCCAGCATTTT,CATSREGEQPQHF
.,TRBJ1-5,TRBV6-2/TRBV6-3,.,TGTGCCAGCGAAGAGGGCGGTTGGCAGATTAGCAATCAGCCCCAGCATTTT,CASEEGGWQISNQPQHF
TRBD1,TRBJ1-6,TRBV6-6,.,TGTGCCAGCAGTTACTTCCGGGACAGTAATTCACCCCTCCACTTT,CASSYFRDSNSPLHF
.,TRBJ1-2,TRBV12-3/TRBV12-4,.,TGTGCCAGCTACCTTCGTGGCTACACCTTC,CASYLRGYTF
.,TRBJ1-1,TRBV29-1,.,TGCAGCGTTACAGGTCCGAACACTGAAGCTTTCTTT,CSVTGPNTEAFF
TRBD2,TRBJ2-5,TRBV24-1,.,TGTGCCACCAGTGATTTTCGCGGACTAGCGGGGGCCCCCCAAGAGACCCAGTACTTC,CATSDFRGLAGAPQETQYF
.,TRBJ1-1,TRBV4-2,.,TGTGCCAGCAGCCAAGAGCCGGATCATGAAGCTTTCTTT,CASSQEPDHEAFF
.,TRBJ2-5,TRBV2,.,TGTGCCAGTACCGACCCGGGGGGCGGGCAAGAGACCCAGTACTTC,CASTDPGGGQETQYF
.,TRBJ1-1,TRBV6-6,.,TGTGCCAGCAGGGCTCAGGAATCCATCGGTGAAGCTTTCTTT,CASRAQESIGEAFF